The clone carrying this TCR beta chain has only one observation. The source of the sample is a study of cytomegalovirus exposure and HLA in healthy donors. This PCR relied on a set of 60 Vbeta primers and 13 Jbeta primers. The method was immunoSEQ multiplex PCR; TCRdb's version includes in-frame clones alone and lacks a portion of them. In the table there are about 150,000 clones, about 84% of which are singletons. This CDR3 contains 14 residues. The V end was cut by 5 bases, the J end by 5 bases, with 15 bases between. Germline V gene lookup returns CDR1 SGHAT and CDR2 FQNNGV. The receptor was derived from a male donor in good health and CMV-seronegative. The sample consisted of PBMCs. The gene calls are TRBV11-2 and TRBJ2-5; possibly TRBD1 for D (6 bases). The CDR3 protein is CASSHREPAETQYF. CDR3 nucleotide sequence: TGTGCCAGCAGCCACAGGGAGCCGGCGGAGACCCAGTACTTC.